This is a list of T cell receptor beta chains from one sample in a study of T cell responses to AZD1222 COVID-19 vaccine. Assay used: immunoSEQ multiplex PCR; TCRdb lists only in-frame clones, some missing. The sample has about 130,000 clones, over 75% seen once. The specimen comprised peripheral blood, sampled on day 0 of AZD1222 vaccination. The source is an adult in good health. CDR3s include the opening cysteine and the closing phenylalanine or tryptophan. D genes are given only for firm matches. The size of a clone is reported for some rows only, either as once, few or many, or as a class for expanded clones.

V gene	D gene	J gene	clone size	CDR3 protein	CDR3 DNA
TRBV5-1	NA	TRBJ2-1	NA	CASSAGVLDEQFF	TGCGCCAGCAGCGCCGGGGTCTTGGATGAGCAGTTCTTC
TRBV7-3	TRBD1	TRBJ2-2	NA	CASSSRDRAGELFF	TGTGCCAGCAGCTCCCGGGACAGGGCCGGGGAGCTGTTTTTT
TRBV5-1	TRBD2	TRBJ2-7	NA	CASTRLAGGPREQYF	TGCGCCAGCACCCGATTAGCGGGAGGGCCTCGGGAGCAGTACTTC
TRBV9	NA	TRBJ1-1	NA	CASSPGGAFGTEAFF	TGTGCCAGCAGCCCCGGTGGGGCTTTCGGCACTGAAGCTTTCTTT
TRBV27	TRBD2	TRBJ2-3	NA	CASSGAGATDTQYF	TGTGCCAGCAGCGGGGCGGGAGCAACAGATACGCAGTATTTT
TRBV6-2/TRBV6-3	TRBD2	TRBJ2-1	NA	CASSSTGTNYNEQFF	TGTGCCAGCAGTAGTACCGGGACTAACTACAATGAGCAGTTCTTC
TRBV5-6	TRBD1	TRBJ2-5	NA	CASSRTGKTQETQYF	TGTGCCAGCAGCCGGACAGGGAAAACTCAAGAGACCCAGTACTTC
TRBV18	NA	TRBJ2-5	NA	CASSPQQGPETQYF	TGTGCCAGCTCACCACAACAGGGACCAGAGACCCAGTACTTC
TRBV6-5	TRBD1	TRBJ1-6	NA	CASSWTGGLNSPLHF	TGTGCCAGCAGCTGGACAGGGGGCCTTAATTCACCCCTCCACTTT
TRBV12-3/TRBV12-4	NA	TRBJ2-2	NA	CACGQRTGELFF	TGTGCCTGTGGACAGCGAACCGGGGAGCTGTTTTTT
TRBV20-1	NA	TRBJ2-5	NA	CSAAQETQYF	TGCAGTGCAGCCCAAGAGACCCAGTACTTC
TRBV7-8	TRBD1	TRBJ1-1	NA	CASSLGTGAFTEAFF	TGTGCCAGCAGCTTAGGGACAGGGGCTTTCACTGAAGCTTTCTTT
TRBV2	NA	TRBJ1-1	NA	CASSEARGMTEAFF	TGTGCCAGCAGTGAAGCCAGAGGGATGACTGAAGCTTTCTTT
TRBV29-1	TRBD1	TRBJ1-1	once	CSVLGTGGGYTEAFF	TGCAGCGTCCTCGGGACAGGGGGGGGATACACTGAAGCTTTCTTT
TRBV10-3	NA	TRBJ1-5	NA	CAISESGAGLNQPQHF	TGTGCCATCAGTGAGTCTGGGGCAGGCCTGAATCAGCCCCAGCATTTT
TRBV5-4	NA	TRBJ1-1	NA	CASSSRQTEAFF	TGTGCCAGCAGCTCAAGGCAGACTGAAGCTTTCTTT
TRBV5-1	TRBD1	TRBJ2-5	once	CASSFGDRGDQETQYF	TGCGCCAGCAGCTTCGGGGACAGGGGCGACCAAGAGACCCAGTACTTC
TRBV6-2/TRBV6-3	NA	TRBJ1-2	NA	CASSYSGRYGYTF	TGTGCCAGCAGTTACTCGGGACGTTATGGCTACACCTTC
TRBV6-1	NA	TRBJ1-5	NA	CASSEGHANQPQHF	TGTGCCAGCAGTGAAGGGCACGCTAATCAGCCCCAGCATTTT
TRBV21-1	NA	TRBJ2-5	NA	CASSKAETQYF	TGTGCCAGCAGCAAAGCAGAGACCCAGTACTTC
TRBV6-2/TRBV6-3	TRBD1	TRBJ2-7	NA	CASSFRDRVNEQYF	TGTGCCAGCAGTTTCCGGGACAGGGTCAACGAGCAGTACTTC
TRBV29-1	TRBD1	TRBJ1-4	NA	CSVAGGQGLTNEKLFF	TGCAGCGTGGCCGGAGGACAGGGTTTGACTAATGAAAAACTGTTTTTT
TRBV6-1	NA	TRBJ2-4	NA	CASSEHRSGLAKNIQYF	TGTGCCAGCAGTGAACATCGTAGCGGCCTCGCCAAAAACATTCAGTACTTC
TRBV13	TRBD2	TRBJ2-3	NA	CASSFFRTSGENTQYF	TGTGCCAGCAGCTTCTTTCGGACTAGCGGGGAGAATACGCAGTATTTT
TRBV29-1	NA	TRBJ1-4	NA	CSVQQATNEKLFF	TGCAGCGTGCAACAGGCAACTAATGAAAAACTGTTTTTT
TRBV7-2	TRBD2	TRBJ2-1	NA	CASSLTSGSGNEQFF	TGTGCCAGCAGCCTGACTAGCGGGAGTGGCAATGAGCAGTTCTTC
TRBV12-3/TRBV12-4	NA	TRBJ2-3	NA	CASSLSSPDTQYF	TGTGCCAGCAGTTTAAGTAGTCCAGATACGCAGTATTTT
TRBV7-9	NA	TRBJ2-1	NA	CASSPEDRPRNEQFF	TGTGCCAGCAGCCCGGAGGACCGCCCGCGCAATGAGCAGTTCTTC
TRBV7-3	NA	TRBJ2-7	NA	CASSSYRDGAQYF	TGTGCCAGCAGCTCCTACAGGGATGGTGCGCAGTACTTC
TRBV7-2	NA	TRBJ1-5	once	CASSLGRAAGQPQHF	TGTGCCAGCAGCTTAGGCCGGGCAGCAGGTCAGCCCCAGCATTTT
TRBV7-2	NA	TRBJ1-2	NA	CASSLGLRASDYGYTF	TGTGCCAGCAGCTTGGGGCTTAGGGCTTCTGACTATGGCTACACCTTC
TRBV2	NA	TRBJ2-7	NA	CASSQLYEQYF	TGTGCCAGCAGCCAGCTCTACGAGCAGTACTTC
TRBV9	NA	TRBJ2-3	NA	CASSVAPSRDTQYF	TGTGCCAGCAGCGTAGCTCCCTCGAGGGATACGCAGTATTTT
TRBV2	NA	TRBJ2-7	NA	CATQGILGGEQYF	TGTGCCACACAGGGGATCCTAGGGGGGGAGCAGTACTTC
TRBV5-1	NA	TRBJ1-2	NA	CASSLGQINGYTF	TGCGCCAGCAGCTTGGGGCAGATTAATGGCTACACCTTC
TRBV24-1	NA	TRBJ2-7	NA	CATSAPYEQYF	TGTGCCACCAGTGCTCCCTACGAGCAGTACTTC
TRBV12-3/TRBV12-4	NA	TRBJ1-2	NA	CATPSYGYTF	TGTGCCACCCCTTCCTATGGCTACACCTTC
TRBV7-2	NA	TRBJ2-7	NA	CASSPQVSGPYEQYF	TGTGCCAGCAGCCCCCAAGTGTCGGGGCCCTACGAGCAGTACTTC
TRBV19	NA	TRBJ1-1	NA	CASSINPNTEAFF	TGTGCCAGTAGTATAAATCCTAACACTGAAGCTTTCTTT
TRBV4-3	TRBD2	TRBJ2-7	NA	CASSQAFAGESYEQYF	TGCGCCAGCAGCCAAGCATTTGCGGGAGAGTCCTACGAGCAGTACTTC